The 9 T cell receptor beta chains given below trace back to one sample, sequenced in a study of blood T cell repertoires in COVID-19. The protocol was immunoSEQ multiplex PCR, while the TCRdb copy is restricted to in-frame clones and leaves out a portion. The sample contains some 170,000 clones, around 85% of which appear only once. Sequenced: peripheral blood. The source is a woman in her fifties or sixties with acute or convalescent COVID-19.

The chain carries TRBV5-1 and TRBJ2-2; a weak D match, TRBD2 (6 bases). V lost 5 bases to trimming and J lost 4 bases, with 6 bases between them. The CDR3 length is 12 residues. CDR1 and CDR2 from the germline V gene are SGHRS and YFSETQ. The CDR3 DNA sequence: TGCGCCAGCAGAGCGGGCACCGGGGAGCTGTTTTTT. Its protein product is CASRAGTGELFF. The complete variable domain, with remaining parts taken from reference TRBV5-1 and TRBJ2-2, reads KAGVTQTPRYLIKTRGQQVTLSCSPISGHRSVSWYQQTPGQGLQFLFEYFSETQRNKGNFPGRFSGRQFSNSRSEMNVSTLELGDSALYLCASRAGTGELFFGEGSRLTVL.

This clone was counted once. The chain links TRBV28 to TRBJ2-1, with 7 positions matching TRBD2. V dropped 4 bases and J dropped 3; count of bases not matched to a gene: 6. This CDR3 region has 15 residues. Germline V gene lookup returns CDR1 MDHEN and CDR2 SYDVKM. CDR3 sequence: CASSSSGTNYNEQFF. The DNA for the CDR3 is TGTGCCAGCAGTTCCTCCGGGACTAACTACAATGAGCAGTTCTTC.

V usage is TRBV3-1 (or the pseudogene TRBV3-2) and J usage is TRBJ2-1; 10 positions agree with TRBD2. CDR1 and CDR2 (germline): LGHDT, YNNKEL (reference sequence). This CDR3 has 16 residues. Unmatched junction bases numbered 6, after V lost 2 bases and J lost 5 bases. The DNA of the CDR3 is TGTGCCAGCAGCCAACCCGGGACTAGCGCCCACAATGAGCAGTTCTTC. Residues: CASSQPGTSAHNEQFF.

The rearrangement links TRBV29-1 to TRBJ1-1; 7 positions match TRBD1. This CDR3 has 14 amino acids. Germline assignment: CDR1 SQVTM and CDR2 ANQGSEA. The J segment lost 3 bases and the V segment lost 7 bases, leaving 11 bases of the junction unmatched. CDR3 bases: TGCAGCGCCGGTGCCGCGGGACAGTACACTGAAGCTTTCTTT. Translating it yields CSAGAAGQYTEAFF.

The V gene is TRBV14, the J gene TRBJ1-1; TRBD1 aligns across 8 bases. In germline, CDR1 is SGHDN, CDR2 FVKESK. CDR3 length equals 13 residues. J was trimmed by 8 bases and V by 3 bases; bases with no gene match: 5. The CDR3 here is CASSQGTGTEAFF. For the CDR3, the DNA is TGTGCCAGCAGCCAGGGGACAGGAACCGAAGCTTTCTTT.

This rearrangement joins TRBV24-1 to TRBJ1-5; D might be TRBD1 (5 bases). Between the trimmed V and J ends, which lost 4 bases and 3 bases, there was a span of 9 bases. CDR3 length: 14 amino acids. Germline V gene data show CDR1 as KGHDR and CDR2 as SFDVKD. The CDR3 loop is CATSDQGNNQPQHF. The CDR3 bases are TGTGCCACCAGTGACCAGGGTAACAATCAGCCCCAGCATTTT.

The chain employs TRBV28 and TRBJ1-5, with 7 bases fitting TRBD1. The germline gives CDR1 MDHEN, CDR2 SYDVKM. The CDR3 consists of 12 residues. Trimming took 8 bases from V and 4 from J; bases not matched to a gene: 2. CDR3 sequence (DNA): TGTGCCAGCTACAGGGGAAATCAGCCCCAGCATTTT. Its translation: CASYRGNQPQHF.

The chain employs TRBV4-1 and TRBJ2-7; 8 bases match TRBD2. In germline, CDR1 is MGHRA, CDR2 YSYEKL. The junction had 9 bases not matched to a gene; V was cut back by 4 bases and J by 4 bases. The CDR3 is 15 residues long. The DNA of the CDR3 is TGCGCCAGCAGCCCGGGACTAGGCTTAGGATACGAGCAGTACGTC. Its protein product is CASSPGLGLGYEQYV.

The V gene is TRBV15, the J gene TRBJ2-1, with 7 bases lining up with TRBD2. CDR3 length equals 16 residues. Trimming took 2 bases from V and 0 from J; bases not matched to a gene: 4. CDR1 is LNHNV, CDR2 YYDKDF, per germline (reference sequence). The CDR3 protein is CATSRLGLTSYNEQFF. CDR3 sequence (DNA): TGTGCCACCAGCAGATTGGGACTAACCTCCTACAATGAGCAGTTCTTC.